This T cell receptor beta chain was identified in a study of response to subunit inactivated influenza vaccine. This clonotype has a count of ten or more. Via MiXCR, TCRdb re-called the RT-PCR reads, giving one row per CDR3 protein. The table lists 650,000 to 700,000 distinct CDR3 sequences, around a sixth of them singletons. This CDR3 is built from 15 residues. J was trimmed by 2 bases and V by 6 bases; bases with no gene match: 7. The V gene's germline CDR1 is SEHNR and CDR2 FQNEAQ (reference sequence). The sample was PBMCs from blood, taken 11 to 12 days after vaccination. The chain employs TRBV7-9 and TRBJ1-2; 9 bases line up with TRBD1. The origin of this receptor is a man aged 50 or older who received an inactivated influenza vaccine. Here the CDR3 reads CASRLPGQGNYGYTF. The CDR3 bases are TGTGCCAGCAGGCTACCGGGACAGGGAAACTATGGCTACACCTTC.